This entry lists 28 T cell receptor beta chains sequenced from one sample in a study of shared clonotypes between healthy human individuals. Clones were read by immunoSEQ multiplex PCR, and TCRdb kept only the in-frame ones, dropping some. The sample shows roughly 1 million clones, approximately 68% of them seen only once. Sequenced: memory CD4+ T cells sorted from blood. The subset here: CD45RA-negative fraction. Receptor source: a young man in good health.

The V gene is TRBV10-3, the J gene TRBJ2-7, with D perhaps matching TRBD2 (6 bases). This CDR3 spans 14 amino acids. V shed 6 bases and J shed 4 bases, with 16 bases lying between them. Germline values: CDR1 ENHRY, CDR2 SYGVKD. The CDR3 DNA reads TGTGCCATCAGGGGGGACTCCAATTGGTACGAGCAGTACTTC. It translates to CAIRGDSNWYEQYF.

The sample holds a few counts of this clone. The V call is TRBV7-2, the J call TRBJ2-1, with 8 bases identical to TRBD1. The CDR3 has 16 residues. CDR1 is SGHTA, CDR2 FQGNSA, per germline. V was clipped by 0 bases and J by 6 bases; unmatched bases: 7. The CDR3 loop reads CASSLARTGSGNEQFF. The CDR3 coding sequence is TGTGCCAGCAGCTTAGCCAGGACAGGGTCGGGCAATGAGCAGTTCTTC.

Turning to this clone: In the same sample, other DNA sequences code for this CDR3. This chain uses TRBV2 with TRBJ1-5; D gene uncertain. The CDR3 is 13 amino acids. CDR1 SNHLY and CDR2 FYNNEI come from the germline V gene. V lost 3 bases, J lost 0 bases, and 3 bases lay in between. The CDR3 DNA follows: TGTGCCAGCAGTGATGATAGCAATCAGCCCCAGCATTTT. It encodes CASSDDSNQPQHF.

This sequence joins TRBV2 and TRBJ2-1; unclear D gene. The CDR3 runs 15 residues. V lost 1 base, J lost 2 bases, and 9 bases lay in between. Germline-derived CDR1 and CDR2 are SNHLY and FYNNEI. CDR3 sequence: CASSEGLGAYNEQFF. The CDR3 DNA reads as TGTGCCAGCAGTGAAGGTCTAGGAGCCTACAATGAGCAGTTCTTC.

The chain joins TRBV19 to TRBJ1-5; tentative D call: TRBD1 (5 bases). This CDR3 has 15 residues. CDR1 and CDR2 from the germline V gene are LNHDA and SQIVND (reference sequence). V was clipped by 5 bases and J by 3 bases, with 14 bases between them. The CDR3 DNA reads TGTGCCAGTAGTGGGACCCTCGGTCCCAATCAGCCCCAGCATTTT. Its translation: CASSGTLGPNQPQHF.

V is TRBV19 and J is TRBJ1-1; no definite D call. Trimming took 10 bases from V and 1 from J, leaving 13 bases between them. This CDR3 region has 13 residues. Germline CDR1 reads LNHDA; CDR2 reads SQIVND (reference sequence). In DNA form, the CDR3 reads TGTGCCACCACCCCCCGGGGGAACACTGAAGCTTTCTTT. Translation gives CATTPRGNTEAFF.

The chain is built from TRBV27 and TRBJ2-7; maybe TRBD2 (6 bases). The germline V and J ends were trimmed by 4 bases and 2 bases, with 15 bases remaining between them. This CDR3 has 15 amino acids. CDR1 MNHEY and CDR2 SMNVEV come from the germline V gene (reference sequence). CDR3: CASSSGGTGPYEQYF. CDR3 bases: TGTGCCAGCAGTTCAGGCGGGACGGGCCCCTACGAGCAGTACTTC.

This clone turned up a few times. The chain carries TRBV27 and TRBJ2-7; 8 nucleotides agree with TRBD1. This CDR3 region has 17 residues. The V gene end was trimmed by 0 bases and the J gene end by 9 bases; junction bases not matched to a gene: 16. CDR1 is MNHEY, CDR2 SMNVEV, per germline (reference sequence). CDR3 region: CASSLSGPGQATFGQYF. The CDR3 bases are TGTGCCAGCAGTTTATCTGGACCGGGACAGGCCACCTTTGGGCAGTACTTC.

V usage is TRBV7-2 and J usage is TRBJ2-1, with a weak D call TRBD1 (6 bases). Trimming removed 5 bases from V and 7 bases from J, with 18 bases in between. The V gene's germline CDR1 is SGHTA and CDR2 FQGNSA. This CDR3 contains 15 residues. As DNA, the CDR3 is TGTGCCAGCAGCCCCGGCTCTAGGGGGTCGAATGAGCAGTTCTTC. Translation gives CASSPGSRGSNEQFF.

This sequence joins TRBV6-1 and TRBJ2-3; the D is unclear. The CDR3 spans 18 residues. Trimming cost V 0 bases and J 2 bases, with 18 bases left between them. Germline loops: CDR1 MNHNS, CDR2 SASEGT. Written as DNA, the CDR3 is TGTGCCAGCAGTGAAGCGACGGGTAGGCGGTCGACCACAGATACGCAGTATTTT. The encoded protein is CASSEATGRRSTTDTQYF.

The chain combines TRBV18 with TRBJ1-2, with 7 bases aligning to TRBD1. The CDR3 runs to 14 residues. Germline-derived CDR1 and CDR2 are KGHSH and LQKENI. The V and J ends lost 4 bases and 8 bases, in that order; junction bases with no gene match: 10. CDR3 sequence: CASSLDKGGSGYTF. In DNA, the CDR3 is TGTGCCAGCTCACTCGACAAAGGGGGCAGCGGCTACACCTTC. The entire variable domain, with the rest obtained from reference TRBV18 and TRBJ1-2, is as follows: NAGVMQNPRHLVRRRGQEARLRCSPMKGHSHVYWYRQLPEEGLKFMVYLQKENIIDESGMPKERFSAEFPKEGPSILRIQQVVRGDSAAYFCASSLDKGGSGYTFGSGTRLTVV.

This rearrangement joins TRBV6-6 to TRBJ2-7; D may correspond to TRBD1 or TRBD2 (5 bases each). The ends were cut back, 4 bases at V and 0 bases at J, with 13 bases in the middle. The CDR3 loop spans 15 amino acids. Per the germline V gene, CDR1 is MNHNY and CDR2 is SVGAGI (reference sequence). CDR3 protein: CASSSPPGRSYEQYF. CDR3 bases: TGTGCCAGCAGTTCCCCCCCGGGACGCTCCTACGAGCAGTACTTC.

V usage is TRBV6-1 and J usage is TRBJ2-5, with D maybe TRBD1 (6 bases). V was clipped by 5 bases and J by 5 bases, with 18 bases between them. Germline CDR1 MNHNS, CDR2 SASEGT. CDR3 length: 15 amino acids. The CDR3 DNA reads as TGTGCCAGCAGTAAACAGGGATCCCCCTGGGAGACCCAGTACTTC. Protein sequence: CASSKQGSPWETQYF.

As for this clone: Just one base apart from a much larger clone, this may be a read error. The chain couples TRBV7-2 to TRBJ2-3; 8 bases are shared with TRBD1. From germline, CDR1 is SGHTA and CDR2 FQGNSA. V lost 7 bases and J lost 4; bases outside the gene matches: 4. CDR3 size: 13 residues. Here the CDR3 DNA reads TGTGCCAGCACCGGACAGGGCTCAGATACGCAGTATTTT. Translation gives CASTGQGSDTQYF.

V is TRBV9 and J is TRBJ2-3; perhaps TRBD2 as D (5 bases). CDR3 size: 16 residues. Per germline, CDR1 SGDLS and CDR2 YYNGEE. The V and J ends lost 0 bases and 1 base respectively, with 12 bases between them. CDR3 residues: CASSVGEGLRTDTQYF. In DNA form, the CDR3 reads TGTGCCAGCAGCGTAGGTGAAGGACTCCGCACAGATACGCAGTATTTT.

The DNA for the CDR3 is TGCGCCAGCAGCCAAGATCCCGCAGGGCTCATGAACACTGAAGCTTTCTTT. Its translation: CASSQDPAGLMNTEAFF. The V gene is TRBV4-3, the J gene TRBJ1-1; the D gene is possibly TRBD1 (5 bases). Germline lookup yields CDR1 LGHNA and CDR2 YSLEER. The CDR3 is 17 residues long. Trimming took 0 bases from V and 0 from J, leaving 14 bases between them.

The chain is built from TRBV30 and TRBJ1-6; tentative D call: TRBD1 (6 bases). Germline lookup yields CDR1 GTSNPN and CDR2 SVGIG (reference sequence). The CDR3 covers 14 residues. Trimming pared 5 bases from V and 7 bases from J, leaving 15 bases between. The CDR3 loop reads CAWRLQGGNSPLHF. For the CDR3, the DNA is TGTGCCTGGCGTTTACAGGGAGGAAATTCACCCCTCCACTTT.

The V call is TRBV7-9, the J call TRBJ1-2; D possibly corresponds to TRBD1 (5 bases). The germline V gene encodes CDR1 SEHNR and CDR2 FQNEAQ (reference sequence). The V gene lost 5 bases and the J gene lost 3 bases, with 16 bases spanning the gap. The CDR3 totals 15 residues. Here the CDR3 DNA reads TGTGCCAGCAGCAAAAGCCGGGGCGCAGACTATGGCTACACCTTC. Translating gives CASSKSRGADYGYTF.

CDR3 region: CASSSSGQGVYEQYF. Written as DNA, the CDR3 is TGTGCCAGTAGTAGTTCCGGGCAGGGGGTTTACGAGCAGTACTTC. The J gene is TRBJ2-7, the V gene TRBV19; 7 bases match TRBD1. The ends lost 4 bases at V and 4 bases at J; junction bases unmatched: 10. This CDR3 spans 15 amino acids. Germline V gene lookup returns CDR1 LNHDA and CDR2 SQIVND (reference sequence).

The chain uses TRBV10-3 and TRBJ1-3; 8 nucleotides line up with TRBD1. CDR3 length: 20 residues. With 6 bases clipped from V and 0 bases from J, the junction kept 19 bases outside the gene matches. Germline assignment: CDR1 ENHRY and CDR2 SYGVKD. CDR3 residues: CAIREPTGQGATSSGNTIYF. The CDR3 DNA reads as TGTGCCATCAGAGAGCCTACGGGGCAGGGGGCGACCAGCTCTGGAAACACCATATATTTT.

The table lists this clone with a few counts. The J gene is TRBJ1-5, the V gene TRBV27; a weak D match, TRBD1 (6 bases). CDR1 and CDR2 from the germline V gene are MNHEY and SMNVEV (reference sequence). The CDR3 contains 14 residues. The V gene lost 8 bases and the J gene lost 1 base, with 12 bases spanning the gap. The CDR3 region is CASGYGQSNQPQHF. Written as DNA, the CDR3 is TGTGCCAGCGGCTACGGACAGAGCAATCAGCCCCAGCATTTT.

The chain is built from TRBV19 and TRBJ1-1; D is ambiguous. CDR3 length: 13 residues. Germline CDR1 and CDR2: LNHDA and SQIVND (reference sequence). V was trimmed by 7 bases and J by 0 bases, leaving 9 bases between them. The CDR3 DNA reads as TGTGCCAGTATTTCCACCTTGAACACTGAAGCTTTCTTT. Its translation: CASISTLNTEAFF.

The chain links TRBV6-4 to TRBJ2-5; TRBD1 agrees at 10 bases. CDR3 size: 16 residues. Germline CDR1 is MRHNA and CDR2 is SNTAGT. V shed 3 bases and J 4 bases; nucleotides not matched to a gene: 8. Here the CDR3 DNA reads TGTGCCAGCAGTGAAGTTTCCGGGACAGGGGTAGAGACCCAGTACTTC. Translating gives CASSEVSGTGVETQYF.

The chain is built from TRBV4-1 and TRBJ2-3, with D unresolved. Trimming stripped 4 bases from V and 5 bases from J, with 4 bases between. The CDR3 totals 11 residues. Germline assignment: CDR1 MGHRA and CDR2 YSYEKL. The CDR3 bases are TGCGCCAGCAGCCTACTAGATACGCAGTATTTT. Translated: CASSLLDTQYF.

The chain employs TRBV7-6 and TRBJ2-7; TRBD2 agrees at 8 bases. J was trimmed by 6 bases and V by 4 bases; bases with no gene match: 5. Germline loops: CDR1 SGHVS, CDR2 FNYEAQ. CDR3 length: 13 amino acids. CDR3 sequence reads: CASSSGREGEQYF. The CDR3 nucleotides are TGTGCCAGCAGCTCCGGGAGGGAGGGCGAGCAGTACTTC.

To note about this clone: Other DNA variants within this sample encode the same CDR3. The chain has TRBV30 and TRBJ2-5; D not certain. CDR3 size: 12 residues. Trimming took off 1 base at V and 4 bases at J, with 7 bases between the two ends. Germline lookup yields CDR1 GTSNPN and CDR2 SVGIG (reference sequence). The CDR3 nucleotides read TGTGCCTGGAGTGGTCTCCGAGAGACCCAGTACTTC. It codes for CAWSGLRETQYF.

Comment on this clone: Germline is not matched at one junction end, which may reflect a read error. The same CDR3 can be traced to other DNA sequences in this sample. This chain joins TRBV30 and TRBJ2-2; 8 nucleotides align to TRBD2. Germline V gene data show CDR1 as GTSNPN and CDR2 as SVGIG (reference sequence). The CDR3 has 14 residues. DNA for the CDR3: TGTGCCTGGAGTGTACTTAGCGGGACCGGGGAGTTGTTTTTT. This translates into CAWSVLSGTGELFF.

The chain uses TRBV5-1 and TRBJ2-3; D perhaps matches TRBD1 (6 bases). The V and J ends lost 1 base and 1 base respectively, with 13 bases between them. Germline V gene lookup returns CDR1 SGHRS and CDR2 YFSETQ. The CDR3 extends over 16 amino acids. CDR3 loop: CASSLKGVEGTDTQYF. Here the CDR3 DNA reads TGCGCCAGCAGCTTGAAGGGGGTTGAGGGCACAGATACGCAGTATTTT.